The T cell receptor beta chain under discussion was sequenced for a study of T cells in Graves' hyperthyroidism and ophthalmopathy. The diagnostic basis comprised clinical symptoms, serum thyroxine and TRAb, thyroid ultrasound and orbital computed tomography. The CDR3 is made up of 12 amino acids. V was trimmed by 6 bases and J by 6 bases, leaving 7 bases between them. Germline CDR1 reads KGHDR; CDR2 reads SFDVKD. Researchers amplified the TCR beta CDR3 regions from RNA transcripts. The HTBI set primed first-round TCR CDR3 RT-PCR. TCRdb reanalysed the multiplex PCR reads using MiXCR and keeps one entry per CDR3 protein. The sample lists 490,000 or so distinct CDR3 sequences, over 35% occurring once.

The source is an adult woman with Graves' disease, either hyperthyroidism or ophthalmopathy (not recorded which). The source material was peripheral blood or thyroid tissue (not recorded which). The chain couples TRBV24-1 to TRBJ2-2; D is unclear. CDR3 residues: CATSSPSGELFF. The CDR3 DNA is TGTGCCACCAGTTCCCCTTCCGGGGAGCTGTTTTTT.